Shown below are 8 T cell receptor beta chains from a single sample sequenced in a study of blood T cells in healthy people across ages. The second PCR ran about 6 to 12 cycles with a sample-barcoded 5' primer and J-beta primers. TCRdb reprocessed the 5' RACE reads via MiXCR and lists one record per CDR3 protein. The table shows under 1,000,000 distinct CDR3 sequences, with 35% to 40% occurring only once. Sequencing was performed on blood. The receptors derive from a man aged 18 to 29 in good health.

This clonotype was recorded a few times. The chain is built from TRBV10-3 and TRBJ1-4; the match to TRBD1 covers 10 bases. Germline V gene sequence: CDR1 ENHRY, CDR2 SYGVKD. This CDR3 is 15 amino acids long. The V segment lost 2 bases and the J segment 11 bases; nucleotides outside the gene matches: 8. The CDR3 region has the DNA TGTGCCATCAGTGAGCCCGGGACAGGGGTAGGGAAACTGTTTTTT. Its translation: CAISEPGTGVGKLFF.

V and J are TRBV7-2 and TRBJ2-3; possibly TRBD2 for D (6 bases). V was pared by 5 bases and J by 6 bases, with 12 bases between. The CDR3 runs to 13 residues. The germline V gene encodes CDR1 SGHTA and CDR2 FQGNSA. DNA of the CDR3: TGTGCCAGCAGCACCGGGACTTGGGATACGCAGTATTTT. Its translation is CASSTGTWDTQYF.

Ten or more counts support this clonotype. The chain is built from TRBV12-3 or TRBV12-4 and TRBJ2-5; D is ambiguous. The CDR3 is 15 amino acids. Trimming shortened V by 3 bases and J by 1 base, and 12 bases separated the two germline ends. The CDR3 nucleotides read TGTGCCAGCAGTTTCGAGCCCTCCTCCCAAGAGACCCAGTACTTC. It translates to CASSFEPSSQETQYF.

The CDR3 reads CASSVGGSISYNEQFF. The CDR3 nucleotides are TGTGCCAGCAGCGTAGGGGGCAGTATCTCCTACAATGAGCAGTTCTTC. The chain employs TRBV9 and TRBJ2-1, with D perhaps TRBD1 (5 bases). The CDR3 sequence is 16 residues long. V was shortened by 0 bases and J by 0 bases, with 10 bases between the two germline ends. In germline, CDR1 is SGDLS, CDR2 YYNGEE.

This chain connects TRBV12-3 or TRBV12-4 to TRBJ1-1, with 9 bases aligning to TRBD1. The V gene end was trimmed by 3 bases and the J gene end by 4 bases; junction bases not matched to a gene: 3. This CDR3 region has 14 residues. The CDR3, as DNA: TGTGCCAGCAGTTTTGCGACAGGGGGCACTGAAGCTTTCTTT. This gives the protein CASSFATGGTEAFF.

This clonotype was recorded only once. As the CDR3 is not closed by the conserved phenylalanine or tryptophan, this likely results from a read error. This chain uses TRBV7-3 with TRBJ2-7; 9 bases fit TRBD2. CDR3 length equals 17 residues. V trimming: 0 bases; J trimming: 0 bases; junction bases outside the gene matches: 6. Looked up from germline, CDR1 is SGHTA and CDR2 is FQGTGA. CDR3 amino acids: CASSLTASGALSYEQYL. The CDR3 coding sequence is TGTGCCAGCAGCTTAACGGCTAGCGGGGCCCTCTCCTACGAGCAGTACTTA.

As to this clonotype: A single base separates this from a much larger clone, so it may be a read error. The rearrangement joins TRBV3-1 to TRBJ2-1; 8 positions match TRBD2. CDR1 is LGHDT and CDR2 is YNNKEL in the germline V gene (reference sequence). The CDR3 spans 14 residues. The ends lost 3 bases at V and 4 bases at J; junction bases unmatched: 2. The CDR3, as DNA: TGTGCCAGCAGCCAGCGGGGGGAGTACAATGAGCAGTTCTTC. This gives the protein CASSQRGEYNEQFF.

As DNA, the CDR3 is TGTGCCACCAGCAGAGATGGCGGACAGGTTGAGCAGTTCTTC. Its protein is CATSRDGGQVEQFF. The chain recombines TRBV15 with TRBJ2-1; 7 positions match TRBD1. Germline assignment: CDR1 LNHNV and CDR2 YYDKDF (reference sequence). CDR3 length equals 14 residues. The ends lost 0 bases at V and 9 bases at J; junction bases unmatched: 5.